The 15 T cell receptor beta chains in this list originate from one sample, sequenced in a study of T cell responses to AZD1222 COVID-19 vaccine. Some clones are missing from TCRdb's copy, which holds only in-frame ones; the method was immunoSEQ multiplex PCR. Of more than 45,000 clones listed, approximately 88% are singletons. The specimen was peripheral blood, collected on day 0 of AZD1222 vaccination. Every receptor here comes from an adult in good health.

This sequence joins TRBV7-9 and TRBJ1-4; unclear D gene. The germline gives CDR1 SEHNR, CDR2 FQNEAQ (reference sequence). This CDR3 has 16 amino acids. V shed 5 bases and J shed 4 bases, with 17 bases lying between them. CDR3 nucleotide sequence: TGTGCCAGCAGCCCGATCGCATCTGTGGTTAATGAAAAACTGTTTTTT. Encoded protein: CASSPIASVVNEKLFF.

This rearrangement joins TRBV5-1 to TRBJ2-3; 8 bases map to TRBD1. J was trimmed by 2 bases and V by 1 base; bases with no gene match: 3. CDR1 and CDR2 (germline): SGHRS, YFSETQ. CDR3 length: 15 amino acids. CDR3 DNA: TGCGCCAGCAGCTTGCAACAGGGGGTCACAGATACGCAGTATTTT. This translates into CASSLQQGVTDTQYF.

This sequence joins TRBV5-1 and TRBJ2-1; no firm D call. The V and J ends lost 6 bases and 2 bases respectively, with 9 bases between them. Germline values: CDR1 SGHRS, CDR2 YFSETQ. The CDR3 extends over 13 amino acids. The CDR3 DNA sequence: TGCGCCAGCACGGTGGGCCCCTACAATGAGCAGTTCTTC. Its protein is CASTVGPYNEQFF.

The chain joins TRBV7-8 to TRBJ2-1, with D perhaps matching TRBD2 (6 bases). From germline, CDR1 is SGHVS and CDR2 FQNEAQ. The CDR3 covers 14 residues. Trimming stripped 4 bases from V and 2 bases from J, with 9 bases between. The CDR3 region has the DNA TGTGCCAGCAGCTATCGGGAGACCTACAATGAGCAGTTCTTC. Its translation: CASSYRETYNEQFF.

This rearrangement joins TRBV6-2 or TRBV6-3 to TRBJ2-4, with D perhaps TRBD1 or TRBD2 (5 bases each). Germline V CDR1 and CDR2: MNHEY, SVGEGT. The CDR3 has 15 residues. Trimming cost V 2 bases and J 4 bases, with 12 bases left between them. The CDR3 DNA reads as TGTGCCAGCAGTTACCGTGGGACCATTAAAAACATTCAGTACTTC. Its protein is CASSYRGTIKNIQYF.

This clone was picked up one time. V gene TRBV19 combines with J gene TRBJ1-3; D is undetermined. V was clipped by 7 bases and J by 3 bases, with 13 bases between them. CDR1 and CDR2 (germline): LNHDA, SQIVND (reference sequence). This CDR3 comprises 14 residues. CDR3 nucleotides: TGTGCCAGTACCCCGCCGGGCCTTGGAAACACCATATATTTT. As protein: CASTPPGLGNTIYF.

This clone was recorded only once. The chain employs TRBV2 and TRBJ2-2, with D perhaps TRBD2 (6 bases). CDR1 SNHLY and CDR2 FYNNEI come from the germline V gene. This CDR3 has 15 amino acids. V was shortened by 6 bases and J by 0 bases, with 11 bases between the two germline ends. The CDR3 DNA reads TGTGCCAGCAGGTTAGCGGAAGCGAACACCGGGGAGCTGTTTTTT. Residues: CASRLAEANTGELFF.

This chain connects TRBV19 to TRBJ1-5, with D unclear. There are 14 residues in the CDR3. Per germline, CDR1 LNHDA and CDR2 SQIVND (reference sequence). The V gene lost 7 bases and the J gene lost 2 bases, with 12 bases spanning the gap. Here the CDR3 DNA reads TGTGCCAGTAAGTTGGGGAGGGGCAATCAGCCCCAGCATTTT. It translates to CASKLGRGNQPQHF.

The chain's CDR3 is CASSQDRNRGSQYGYTF. The CDR3 bases are TGCGCCAGCAGCCAAGATCGGAACAGGGGGTCGCAATATGGCTACACCTTC. This sequence joins TRBV4-3 and TRBJ1-2, with 8 bases fitting TRBD1. Germline V CDR1 and CDR2: LGHNA, YSLEER. Trimming cost V 0 bases and J 5 bases; bases outside gene matches: 11. This CDR3 spans 17 amino acids.

The genes are TRBV5-6 and TRBJ1-4; 9 bases fit TRBD1. This CDR3 spans 16 amino acids. Germline trimming cut 4 bases from V and 8 bases from J; bases unmatched to any gene: 12. Germline loops: CDR1 SGHDT, CDR2 YYEEEE. The CDR3 region is CASSIYSDRGHEKLFF. For the CDR3, the DNA is TGTGCCAGCAGCATCTACTCGGACAGGGGTCACGAAAAACTGTTTTTT.

The chain carries TRBV10-3 and TRBJ1-5, with D possibly matching TRBD1 (5 bases). The CDR3 has 14 residues. V shed 10 bases and J shed 0 bases, with 13 bases lying between them. Germline CDR1 and CDR2: ENHRY and SYGVKD. The CDR3 DNA sequence: TGTGCCACCGGGGGGGGGTATAGCAATCAGCCCCAGCATTTT. Translating it yields CATGGGYSNQPQHF.

V and J are TRBV19 and TRBJ2-1; no reliable D call. The CDR3 length is 11 residues. Looked up from germline, CDR1 is LNHDA and CDR2 is SQIVND (reference sequence). The ends were cut back, 3 bases at V and 9 bases at J, with 6 bases in the middle. The CDR3, as DNA: TGTGCCAGTAGTATCCTAACTGAGCAGTTCTTC. Encoded protein: CASSILTEQFF.

This chain links TRBV28 with TRBJ1-5, with 9 bases aligning to TRBD1. The V and J ends lost 4 bases and 6 bases, in that order; junction bases with no gene match: 7. The germline V gene encodes CDR1 MDHEN and CDR2 SYDVKM. The CDR3 loop spans 15 amino acids. The CDR3 DNA follows: TGTGCCAGCAGTTCTCCGGGACAGGGAGGTCAGCCCCAGCATTTT. Translation: CASSSPGQGGQPQHF.

The chain links TRBV9 to TRBJ2-1; D may be TRBD2 (5 bases). Deletions cut 4 bases from V and 4 bases from J, with 15 bases between. This CDR3 has 15 residues. Germline CDR1 and CDR2: SGDLS and YYNGEE. The DNA of the CDR3 is TGTGCCAGCAGCCCCCCTGGCGGGCCTTACAATGAGCAGTTCTTC. This gives the protein CASSPPGGPYNEQFF.

This clone was recorded a few times. V gene TRBV5-3 combines with J gene TRBJ1-5; no firm D call. TRBV5-3 is an open reading frame whose function is uncertain. The CDR3 is made up of 14 amino acids. V was cut by 5 bases and J by 1 base, with 10 bases left in between. The chain's CDR3 is CARRDGGSNQPQHF. CDR3 coding DNA: TGTGCCAGAAGGGACGGAGGAAGCAATCAGCCCCAGCATTTT.